The 11 T cell receptor beta chains below come from one sample, sequenced in a study of blood T cell repertoires in COVID-19. Only in-frame clones appear in the TCRdb table, and some are missing; sequencing was by immunoSEQ multiplex PCR. The data hold around 100,000 clones, with 75% to 90% observed a single time. Sequencing was done on a sample of peripheral blood. These receptors were obtained from a middle-aged man with acute or convalescent COVID-19.

The V call is TRBV7-9, the J call TRBJ2-1; 15 bases agree with TRBD2. Looked up from germline, CDR1 is SEHNR and CDR2 is FQNEAQ (reference sequence). There are 14 residues in the CDR3. The V gene end was trimmed by 11 bases and the J gene end by 5 bases; junction bases not matched to a gene: 4. The CDR3 sequence is CAGTSGRLHNEQFF. CDR3 coding DNA: TGTGCCGGGACTAGCGGGAGGCTCCACAATGAGCAGTTCTTC.

This clone occurred a few times. This chain links TRBV20-1 with TRBJ2-7; TRBD2 aligns across 9 bases. CDR1 is DFQATT, CDR2 SNEGSKA, per germline (reference sequence). V lost 3 bases, J lost 4 bases, and 7 bases stayed unmatched. The CDR3 has 14 amino acids. This chain's CDR3 is CSASGGGALYEQYF. Written as DNA, the CDR3 is TGCAGTGCTAGTGGCGGGGGGGCGCTTTACGAGCAGTACTTC.

This clone has just one count. The chain couples TRBV12-3 or TRBV12-4 to TRBJ2-1; D remains ambiguous. The CDR3 runs to 13 residues. Trimming removed 3 bases at V and 7 bases at J, with 10 bases between. The CDR3 DNA reads as TGTGCCAGCAGTTTCAGGCCCTGGAATGAGCAGTTCTTC. Protein product: CASSFRPWNEQFF.

This chain links TRBV19 with TRBJ2-1, with 8 bases that match TRBD2. V was clipped by 1 base and J by 6 bases; unmatched bases: 2. Germline CDR1 is LNHDA and CDR2 is SQIVND (reference sequence). The CDR3 consists of 14 residues. CDR3 coding DNA: TGTGCCAGTAGTATAGGGGCGGGAGGCAATGAGCAGTTCTTC. Encoded protein: CASSIGAGGNEQFF.

The rearrangement joins TRBV10-3 to TRBJ2-7; 8 nucleotides match TRBD2. The CDR3 has 12 amino acids. Per germline, CDR1 ENHRY and CDR2 SYGVKD. Unmatched junction bases numbered 7, after V lost 10 bases and J lost 5 bases. The CDR3 loop reads CATGGGRNEQYF. The CDR3 nucleotides are TGTGCCACCGGCGGGGGGAGAAACGAGCAGTACTTC.

The V call is TRBV18, the J call TRBJ1-6; unclear D gene. Germline V gene sequence: CDR1 KGHSH, CDR2 LQKENI. Trimming stripped 3 bases from V and 7 bases from J, with 13 bases between. This CDR3 is 15 amino acids long. The CDR3 spells CASSPTRYPNSPLHF. Written as DNA, the CDR3 is TGTGCCAGCTCACCGACGAGGTACCCGAATTCACCCCTCCACTTT.

The chain combines TRBV6-1 with TRBJ1-5, with unresolved D. Trimming took 2 bases from V and 3 from J, leaving 14 bases between them. Germline values: CDR1 MNHNS, CDR2 SASEGT. This CDR3 has 16 residues. The CDR3: CASSEYPYRVNQPQHF. The CDR3 nucleotides are TGTGCCAGCAGTGAATACCCGTATCGGGTCAATCAGCCCCAGCATTTT.

This clone was detected once. The genes are TRBV13 and TRBJ2-5, with 10 bases identical to TRBD1. The CDR3 has 15 amino acids. CDR1 and CDR2 (germline): PRHDT, FYEKMQ (reference sequence). The ends lost 5 bases at V and 5 bases at J; junction bases unmatched: 8. The CDR3 DNA follows: TGTGCCAGCAGCGGCGACAGGGGGCGCGGGGAGACCCAGTACTTC. Amino acid sequence: CASSGDRGRGETQYF.

The rearrangement joins TRBV24-1 to TRBJ2-1; D gene unclear. Trimming removed 2 bases at V and 10 bases at J, with 8 bases between. This CDR3 region has 12 residues. In germline, CDR1 is KGHDR, CDR2 SFDVKD. The CDR3 protein is CATSDSPREQFF. CDR3 in DNA: TGTGCCACCAGTGATTCCCCCCGGGAGCAGTTCTTC.

The CDR3 DNA is TGCGCCAGCAGTGAGGGGACTAGCGGCATATCTCCCTACGAGCAGTACTTC. This gives the protein CASSEGTSGISPYEQYF. The rearrangement uses TRBV10-2 and TRBJ2-7; 11 nucleotides align to TRBD2. Germline CDR1 and CDR2: WSHSY and SAAADI. The trim removed 2 bases at V and 2 bases at J, leaving 8 bases unmatched. CDR3 size: 17 residues.

J is TRBJ2-3 and V is TRBV5-1; perhaps TRBD2 as D (5 bases). In germline, CDR1 is SGHRS, CDR2 YFSETQ. V was cut by 1 base and J by 1 base, with 13 bases left in between. The CDR3 covers 16 residues. The CDR3 loop is CASSLKGPGGTDTQYF. The CDR3 DNA reads TGCGCCAGCAGCTTGAAGGGCCCCGGGGGCACAGATACGCAGTATTTT. Full variable domain (remainder filled in from reference TRBV5-1 and TRBJ2-3): KAGVTQTPRYLIKTRGQQVTLSCSPISGHRSVSWYQQTPGQGLQFLFEYFSETQRNKGNFPGRFSGRQFSNSRSEMNVSTLELGDSALYLCASSLKGPGGTDTQYFGPGTRLTVL.